This TCR beta chain stems from a study of early T cells in non-severe SARS-CoV-2 infection. In the study overall: Unsorted whole-blood RNA was sequenced in bulk, leaving chains unpaired.

This clonotype turned up a few times. In germline, CDR1 is SGHRS, CDR2 YFSETQ. The CDR3 is 18 residues long. Trimming removed 0 bases from V and 2 bases from J, with 19 bases in between. TCRdb passed the 5' RACE reads through MiXCR, listing each CDR3 protein once. The sample shows under 70,000 distinct CDR3 sequences, about 16% of them seen only once. The sequence derives from an adult who was a healthcare worker with PCR-confirmed SARS-CoV-2 infection or an uninfected control (not recorded which). The rearrangement links TRBV5-1 to TRBJ2-3, with D unresolved. The sequenced sample was whole blood, obtained at baseline. CDR3 amino acids: CASSLAPSTKVYTDTQYF. The CDR3 DNA sequence: TGCGCCAGCAGCTTGGCACCCTCGACGAAGGTATACACAGATACGCAGTATTTT.